The table lists the clone carrying this TCR beta chain with a few counts. No antigen is known for it. The germline V gene encodes CDR1 LNHNV and CDR2 YYDKDF (reference sequence). CDR3 size: 22 residues. Trimming removed 0 bases at V and 2 bases at J, with 28 bases between. These data belong to a study of identical twins. TCRdb recomputed calls from the 5' RACE reads with MiXCR, one row per CDR3 protein. The table records 500,000 or so distinct CDR3 sequences, about 14% of them present only once. Study-level points and caveats: Cross-sectional statistical analysis, not tracking of the same donors, underpinned the conclusions.

This same sample was also taken into another study, of yellow fever vaccine responses in identical twins.

The clonotype was recovered from a woman aged 18-29 years in good health. J is TRBJ2-2 and V is TRBV15; D is possibly TRBD1 (6 bases). Sequencing input: CD4+ T cells sorted from blood. In nucleotides, the CDR3 is TGTGCCACCAGCAGAGACCCCTCTAATTGGCTGGGTGGACAGTTTAACACCGGGGAGCTGTTTTTT. It is translated as CATSRDPSNWLGGQFNTGELFF. The full variable domain, in which reference TRBV15 and TRBJ2-2 provide the parts outside the CDR3, is DAMVIQNPRYQVTQFGKPVTLSCSQTLNHNVMYWYQQKSSQAPKLLFHYYDKDFNNEADTPDNFQSRRPNTSFCFLDIRSPGLGDTAMYLCATSRDPSNWLGGQFNTGELFFGEGSRLTVL.